This TCR beta chain was identified during a study of blood T cell repertoires in COVID-19. On the study more broadly: The cDNA or gDNA used as material had been derived from T cells, B-cell-depleted T cells, or PBMCs.

The data were produced by immunoSEQ multiplex PCR, yet TCRdb's version contains in-frame clones alone and is incomplete. The sample has about 43,000 clones; approximately 82% are singletons. Germline V gene data show CDR1 as SGDLS and CDR2 as YYNGEE. Trimming took 4 bases from V and 1 from J, leaving 11 bases between them. The CDR3 runs 14 residues. Sample: peripheral blood. The chain joins TRBV9 to TRBJ1-1; D is possibly TRBD1 (6 bases). The TCR sequence derives from a woman aged 80 or older with acute or convalescent COVID-19. The CDR3 DNA follows: TGTGCCAGCAGCCCGTCGACAGGGAACACTGAAGCTTTCTTT. Amino acids: CASSPSTGNTEAFF.